This T cell receptor (beta chain) was identified in a study of blood T cell repertoires in COVID-19. Only in-frame clones appear in the TCRdb table, and some are missing; sequencing was by immunoSEQ multiplex PCR. The sample lists over 85,000 clones; approximately 86% were seen once. The germline gives CDR1 MGHDK, CDR2 SYGVNS. V lost 2 bases to trimming and J lost 2 bases, with 9 bases between them. The CDR3 loop spans 15 amino acids. The source is a man aged 40-50 years with acute or convalescent COVID-19. The chain is built from TRBV25-1 and TRBJ2-2; D might be TRBD1 (5 bases). The sample taken for sequencing was peripheral blood. The CDR3: CASSEEDKNTGELFF. The DNA for the CDR3 is TGTGCCAGCAGTGAAGAGGACAAAAACACCGGGGAGCTGTTTTTT.